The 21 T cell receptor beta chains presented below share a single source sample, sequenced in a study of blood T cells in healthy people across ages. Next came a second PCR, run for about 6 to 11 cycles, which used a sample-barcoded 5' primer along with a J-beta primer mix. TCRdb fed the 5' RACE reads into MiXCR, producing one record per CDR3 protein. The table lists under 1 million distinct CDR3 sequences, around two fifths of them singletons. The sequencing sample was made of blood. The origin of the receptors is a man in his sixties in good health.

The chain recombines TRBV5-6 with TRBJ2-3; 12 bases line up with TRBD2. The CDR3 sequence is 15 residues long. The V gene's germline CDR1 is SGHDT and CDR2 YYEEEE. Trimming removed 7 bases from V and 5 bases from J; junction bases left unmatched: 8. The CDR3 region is CASGPSGGAKDTQYF. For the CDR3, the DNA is TGTGCCAGCGGCCCTAGCGGGGGGGCTAAAGATACGCAGTATTTT.

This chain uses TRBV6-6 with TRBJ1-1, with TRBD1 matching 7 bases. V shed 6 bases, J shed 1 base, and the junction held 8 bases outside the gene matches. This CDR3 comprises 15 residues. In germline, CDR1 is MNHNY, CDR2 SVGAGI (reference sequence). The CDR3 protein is CASSNPGQRNTEAFF. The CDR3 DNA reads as TGTGCCAGCAGCAATCCGGGACAGAGGAACACTGAAGCTTTCTTT.

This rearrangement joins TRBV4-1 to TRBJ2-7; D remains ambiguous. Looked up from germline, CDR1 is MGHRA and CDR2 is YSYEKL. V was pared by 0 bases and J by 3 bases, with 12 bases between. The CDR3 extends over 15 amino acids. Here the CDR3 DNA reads TGCGCCAGCAGCCAAGATCTTGACTCCAACTACGAGCAGTACTTC. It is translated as CASSQDLDSNYEQYF.

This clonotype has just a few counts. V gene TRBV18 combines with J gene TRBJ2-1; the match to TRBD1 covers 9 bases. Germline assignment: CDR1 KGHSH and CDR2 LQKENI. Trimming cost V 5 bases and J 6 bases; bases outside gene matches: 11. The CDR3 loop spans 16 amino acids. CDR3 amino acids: CASSSTGTGTSNEQFF. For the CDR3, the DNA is TGTGCCAGCTCATCGACCGGGACAGGGACCTCCAATGAGCAGTTCTTC.

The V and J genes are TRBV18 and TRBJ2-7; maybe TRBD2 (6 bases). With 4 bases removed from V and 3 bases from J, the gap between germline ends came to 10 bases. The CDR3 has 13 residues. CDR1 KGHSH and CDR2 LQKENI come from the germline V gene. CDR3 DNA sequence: TGTGCCAGCTCACAGACGGAGGGCTACGAGCAGTACTTC. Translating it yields CASSQTEGYEQYF.

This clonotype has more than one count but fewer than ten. DNA for the CDR3: TGTGCCAGCAGCCATCGGGACAGATTCTACGAGCAGTACTTC. This encodes CASSHRDRFYEQYF. The chain joins TRBV7-9 to TRBJ2-7; 7 nucleotides match TRBD1. V gave up 5 bases and J gave up 3 bases; unmatched junction bases: 7. The CDR3 totals 14 residues. Per the germline V gene, CDR1 is SEHNR and CDR2 is FQNEAQ (reference sequence).

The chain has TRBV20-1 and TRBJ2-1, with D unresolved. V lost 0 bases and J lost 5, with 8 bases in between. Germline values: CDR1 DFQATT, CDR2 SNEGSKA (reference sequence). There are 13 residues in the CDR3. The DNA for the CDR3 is TGCAGTGCTAGAGATTCTATCCACAATGAGCAGTTCTTC. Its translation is CSARDSIHNEQFF.

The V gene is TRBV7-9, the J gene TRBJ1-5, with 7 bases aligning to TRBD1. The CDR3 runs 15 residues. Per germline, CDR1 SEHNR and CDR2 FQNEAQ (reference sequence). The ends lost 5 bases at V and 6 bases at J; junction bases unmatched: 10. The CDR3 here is CASSRATGVPQPQHF. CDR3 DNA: TGTGCCAGCAGCCGGGCAACAGGGGTTCCTCAGCCCCAGCATTTT. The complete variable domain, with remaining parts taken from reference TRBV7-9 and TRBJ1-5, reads DTGVSQNPRHKITKRGQNVTFRCDPISEHNRLYWYRQTLGQGPEFLTYFQNEAQLEKSRLLSDRFSAERPKGSFSTLEIQRTEQGDSAMYLCASSRATGVPQPQHFGDGTRLSIL.

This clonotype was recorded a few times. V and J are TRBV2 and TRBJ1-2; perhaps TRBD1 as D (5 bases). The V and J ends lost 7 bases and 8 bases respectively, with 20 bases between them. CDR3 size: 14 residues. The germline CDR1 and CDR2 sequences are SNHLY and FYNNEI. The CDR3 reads CASIPGGSEDGYTF. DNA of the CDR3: TGTGCCAGCATCCCGGGGGGGTCTGAGGACGGCTACACCTTC.

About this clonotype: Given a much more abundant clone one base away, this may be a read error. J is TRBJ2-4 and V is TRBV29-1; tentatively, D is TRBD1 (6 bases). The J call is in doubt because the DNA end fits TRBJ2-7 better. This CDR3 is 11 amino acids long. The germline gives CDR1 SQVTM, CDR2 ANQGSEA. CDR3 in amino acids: CSGEQGYEQYF. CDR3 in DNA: TGCAGCGGTGAACAGGGATACGAGCAGTACTTC.

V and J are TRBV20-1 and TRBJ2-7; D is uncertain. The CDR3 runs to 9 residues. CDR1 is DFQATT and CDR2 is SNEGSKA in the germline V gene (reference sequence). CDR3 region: CSYIYEQYF. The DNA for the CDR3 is TGCAGCTATATCTACGAGCAGTACTTC.

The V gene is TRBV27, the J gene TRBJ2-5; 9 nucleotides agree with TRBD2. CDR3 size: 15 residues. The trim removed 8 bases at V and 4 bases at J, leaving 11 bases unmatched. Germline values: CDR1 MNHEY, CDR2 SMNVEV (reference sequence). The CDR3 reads CASSAGGLLGETQYF. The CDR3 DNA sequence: TGTGCCAGCTCGGCGGGGGGGTTGTTGGGAGAGACCCAGTACTTC.

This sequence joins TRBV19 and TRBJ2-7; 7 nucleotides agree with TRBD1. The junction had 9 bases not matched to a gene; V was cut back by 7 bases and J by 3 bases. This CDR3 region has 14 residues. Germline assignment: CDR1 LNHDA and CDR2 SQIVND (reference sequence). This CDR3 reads CASTIRTGHYEQYF. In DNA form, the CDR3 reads TGTGCCAGTACCATAAGGACAGGACACTACGAGCAGTACTTC.

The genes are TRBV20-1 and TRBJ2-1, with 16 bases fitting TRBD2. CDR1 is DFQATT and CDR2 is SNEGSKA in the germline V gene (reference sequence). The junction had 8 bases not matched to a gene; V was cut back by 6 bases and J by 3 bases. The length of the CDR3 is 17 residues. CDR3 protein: CSALPGLAGGLYNEQFF. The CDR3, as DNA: TGCAGTGCGCTCCCGGGACTAGCGGGGGGGCTCTACAATGAGCAGTTCTTC.

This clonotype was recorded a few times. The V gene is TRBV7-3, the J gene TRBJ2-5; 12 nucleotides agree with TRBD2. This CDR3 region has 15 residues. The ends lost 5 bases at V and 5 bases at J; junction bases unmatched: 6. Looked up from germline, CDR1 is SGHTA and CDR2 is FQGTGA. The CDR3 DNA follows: TGTGCCAGCAGCCCGACTAGCGGGGGATCGGAGACCCAGTACTTC. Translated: CASSPTSGGSETQYF.

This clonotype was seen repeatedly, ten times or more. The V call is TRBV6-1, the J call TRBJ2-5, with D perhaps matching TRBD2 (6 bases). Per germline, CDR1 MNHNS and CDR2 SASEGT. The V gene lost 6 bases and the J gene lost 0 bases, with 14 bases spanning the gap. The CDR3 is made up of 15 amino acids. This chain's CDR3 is CASSLVRGNQETQYF. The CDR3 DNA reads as TGTGCCAGCAGCCTCGTTCGGGGGAACCAAGAGACCCAGTACTTC.

The CDR3 loop is CASSLGVGEKLFF. The CDR3 DNA is TGTGCCAGCAGTTTAGGGGTGGGTGAAAAACTGTTTTTT. The genes are TRBV12-3 or TRBV12-4 and TRBJ1-4, with D hard to call. This CDR3 has 13 amino acids. Trimming shortened V by 1 base and J by 7 bases, and 7 bases separated the two germline ends.

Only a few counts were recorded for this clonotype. The CDR3 nucleotides are TGCAGTGCAATCCCGACTAGCGGAGACTCCTACGAGCAGTACTTC. It translates to CSAIPTSGDSYEQYF. The chain has TRBV20-1 and TRBJ2-7; TRBD2 agrees at 9 bases. Germline V gene data show CDR1 as DFQATT and CDR2 as SNEGSKA (reference sequence). Trimming at V came to 6 bases and at J to 0 bases, leaving 9 bases not matched to a gene. The CDR3 totals 15 residues.

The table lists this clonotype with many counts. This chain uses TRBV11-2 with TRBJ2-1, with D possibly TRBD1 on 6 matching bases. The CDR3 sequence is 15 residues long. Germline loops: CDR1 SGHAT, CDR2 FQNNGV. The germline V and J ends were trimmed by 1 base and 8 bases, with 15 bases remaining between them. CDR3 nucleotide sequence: TGTGCCAGCAGCTTAGGGCAGGGGCTCTTCGATGAGCAGTTCTTC. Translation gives CASSLGQGLFDEQFF.

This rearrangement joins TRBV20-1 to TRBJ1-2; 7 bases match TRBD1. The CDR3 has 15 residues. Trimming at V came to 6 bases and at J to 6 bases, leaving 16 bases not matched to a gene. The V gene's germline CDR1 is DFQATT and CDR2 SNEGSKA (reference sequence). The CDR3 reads CSADTRQGRWDGYTF. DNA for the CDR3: TGCAGTGCCGACACTAGACAGGGCCGCTGGGATGGCTACACCTTC.

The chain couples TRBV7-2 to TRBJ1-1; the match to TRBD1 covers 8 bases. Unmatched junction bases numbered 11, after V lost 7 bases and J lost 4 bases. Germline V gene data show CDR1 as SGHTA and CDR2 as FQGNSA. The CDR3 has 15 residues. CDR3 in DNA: TGTGCCAGCATCCCACAGGGGGGCACGAGCACTGAAGCTTTCTTT. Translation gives CASIPQGGTSTEAFF.